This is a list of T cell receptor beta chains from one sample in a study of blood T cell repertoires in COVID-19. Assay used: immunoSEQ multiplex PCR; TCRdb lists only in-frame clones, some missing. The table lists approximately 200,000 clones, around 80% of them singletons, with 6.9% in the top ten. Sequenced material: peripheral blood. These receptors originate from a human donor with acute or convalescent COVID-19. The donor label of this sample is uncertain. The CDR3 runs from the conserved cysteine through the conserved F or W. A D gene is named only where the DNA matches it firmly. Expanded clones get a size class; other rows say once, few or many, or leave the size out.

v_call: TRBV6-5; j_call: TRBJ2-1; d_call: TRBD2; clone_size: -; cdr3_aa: CASSYTGGSYNEQFF; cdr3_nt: TGTGCCAGCAGTTACACGGGGGGCTCCTACAATGAGCAGTTCTTC
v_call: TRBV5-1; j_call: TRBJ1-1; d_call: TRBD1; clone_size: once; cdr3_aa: CASSSGQRTEAFF; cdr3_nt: TGCGCCAGCAGCTCGGGACAGAGGACTGAAGCTTTCTTT
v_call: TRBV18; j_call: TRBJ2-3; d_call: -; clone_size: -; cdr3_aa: CASSPFRQDTDTQYF; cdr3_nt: TGTGCCAGCTCACCATTCCGACAGGACACAGATACGCAGTATTTT
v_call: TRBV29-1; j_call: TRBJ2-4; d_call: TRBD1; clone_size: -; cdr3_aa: CSVEGTGGQNIQYF; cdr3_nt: TGCAGCGTTGAGGGGACAGGGGGCCAAAACATTCAGTACTTC
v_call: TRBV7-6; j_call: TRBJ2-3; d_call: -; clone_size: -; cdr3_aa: CASSLRTGSTDTQYF; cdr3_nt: TGTGCCAGCAGCCTCCGGACGGGAAGCACAGATACGCAGTATTTT
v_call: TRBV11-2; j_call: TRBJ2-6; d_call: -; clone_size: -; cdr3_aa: CASSLGGAFGSGANVLTF; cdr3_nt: TGTGCCAGCAGCTTGGGGGGGGCCTTCGGCTCTGGGGCCAACGTCCTGACTTTC
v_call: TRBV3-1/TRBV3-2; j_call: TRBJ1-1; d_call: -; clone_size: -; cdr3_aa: CASSAQGGNTEAFF; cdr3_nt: TGTGCCAGCAGCGCCCAGGGTGGGAACACTGAAGCTTTCTTT
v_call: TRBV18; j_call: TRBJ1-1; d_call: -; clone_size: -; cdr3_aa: CASSPGWRGNTEAFF; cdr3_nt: TGTGCCAGCTCCCCGGGGTGGAGGGGTAACACTGAAGCTTTCTTT
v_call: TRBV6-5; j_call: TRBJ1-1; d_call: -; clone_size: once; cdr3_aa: CASSTVNTNTEAFF; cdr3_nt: TGTGCCAGCAGTACGGTTAATACGAACACTGAAGCTTTCTTT
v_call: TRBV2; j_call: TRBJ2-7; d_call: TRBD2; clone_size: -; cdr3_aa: CASMGAGATPYEQYF; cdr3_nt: TGTGCCAGCATGGGAGCGGGAGCGACCCCCTACGAGCAGTACTTC
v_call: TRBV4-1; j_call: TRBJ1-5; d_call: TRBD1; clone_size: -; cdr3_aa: CASSPGGTVNQPQHF; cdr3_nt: TGCGCCAGCAGCCCAGGGGGGACAGTCAATCAGCCCCAGCATTTT
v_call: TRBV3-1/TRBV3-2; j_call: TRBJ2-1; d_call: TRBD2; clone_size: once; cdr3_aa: CASSQDPTGLAGVGNEQFF; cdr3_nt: TGTGCCAGCAGCCAAGATCCGACGGGACTAGCGGGAGTAGGTAATGAGCAGTTCTTC
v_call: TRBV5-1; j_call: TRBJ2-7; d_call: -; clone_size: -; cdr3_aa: CASSLAIPSYEQYF; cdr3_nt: TGCGCCAGCAGCTTGGCTATTCCTTCCTACGAGCAGTACTTC
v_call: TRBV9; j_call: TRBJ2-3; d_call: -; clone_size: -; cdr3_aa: CASSPFGSGDTQYF; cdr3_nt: TGTGCCAGCAGCCCTTTTGGGTCCGGGGATACGCAGTATTTT
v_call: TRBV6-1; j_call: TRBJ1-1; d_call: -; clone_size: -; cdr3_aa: CASSEESGQGNAFF; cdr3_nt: TGTGCCAGCAGTGAAGAAAGTGGGCAGGGAAATGCTTTCTTT
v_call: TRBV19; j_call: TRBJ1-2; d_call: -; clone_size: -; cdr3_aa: CASSISGADYGYTF; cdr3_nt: TGTGCCAGTAGTATATCAGGGGCGGACTATGGCTACACCTTC
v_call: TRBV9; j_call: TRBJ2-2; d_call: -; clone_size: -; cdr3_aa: CASSLESQTGELFF; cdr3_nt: TGTGCCAGCAGCTTGGAGTCGCAGACCGGGGAGCTGTTTTTT
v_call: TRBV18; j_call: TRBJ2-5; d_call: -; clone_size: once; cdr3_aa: CASSPSSYVLETQYF; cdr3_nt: TGTGCCAGCTCACCATCCTCCTACGTTTTAGAGACCCAGTACTTC
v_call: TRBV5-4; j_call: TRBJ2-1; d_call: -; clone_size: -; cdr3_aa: CASSPGTQGYNEQFF; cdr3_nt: TGTGCCAGCAGCCCCGGGACTCAGGGTTACAATGAGCAGTTCTTC
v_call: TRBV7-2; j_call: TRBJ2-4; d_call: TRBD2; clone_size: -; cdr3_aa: CASSLEVASGRSNIQYF; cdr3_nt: TGTGCCAGCAGCTTAGAGGTGGCGAGCGGGAGGTCTAACATTCAGTACTTC
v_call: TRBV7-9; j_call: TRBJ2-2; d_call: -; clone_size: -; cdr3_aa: CASNPPVSGAGELFF; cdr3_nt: TGTGCCAGCAACCCCCCGGTGTCAGGCGCCGGGGAGCTGTTTTTT
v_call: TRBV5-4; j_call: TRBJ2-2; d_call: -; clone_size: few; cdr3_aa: CASSLMDSTGELFF; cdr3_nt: TGTGCCAGCAGCTTGATGGACAGCACCGGGGAGCTGTTTTTT
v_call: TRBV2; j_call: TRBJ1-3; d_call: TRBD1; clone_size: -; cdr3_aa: CASTFRTGGFSGNTIYF; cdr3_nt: TGTGCCAGCACCTTTAGGACAGGGGGTTTTTCTGGAAACACCATATATTTT
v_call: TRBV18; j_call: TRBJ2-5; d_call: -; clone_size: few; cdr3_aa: CASSPQQGERETQYF; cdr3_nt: TGTGCCAGCTCACCGCAACAGGGAGAAAGGGAGACCCAGTACTTC
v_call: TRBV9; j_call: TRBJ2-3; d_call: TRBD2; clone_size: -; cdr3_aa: CASSVGGRTTDTQYF; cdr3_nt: TGTGCCAGCAGCGTAGGCGGGAGGACCACAGATACGCAGTATTTT
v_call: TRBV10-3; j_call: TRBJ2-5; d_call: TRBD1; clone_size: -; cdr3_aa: CAISQGAEETQYF; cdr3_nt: TGTGCCATCAGTCAGGGGGCCGAAGAGACCCAGTACTTC
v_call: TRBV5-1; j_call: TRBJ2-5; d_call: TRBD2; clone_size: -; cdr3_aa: CASSSGLAGGETQYF; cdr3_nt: TGCGCCAGCAGCTCTGGACTAGCGGGAGGGGAGACCCAGTACTTC
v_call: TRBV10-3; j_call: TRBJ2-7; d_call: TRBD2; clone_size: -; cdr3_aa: CAIRAGGPYEQYF; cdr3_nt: TGTGCCATCCGAGCGGGAGGCCCCTACGAGCAGTACTTC
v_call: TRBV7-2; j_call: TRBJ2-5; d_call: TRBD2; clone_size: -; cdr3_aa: CASSLGLAGGQETQYF; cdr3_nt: TGTGCCAGCAGCTTAGGACTAGCGGGAGGTCAAGAGACCCAGTACTTC
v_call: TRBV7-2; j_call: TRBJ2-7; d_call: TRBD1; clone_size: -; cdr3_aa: CASRSPGQGSYEQYF; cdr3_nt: TGTGCCAGCAGGTCACCGGGACAGGGCTCCTACGAGCAGTACTTC
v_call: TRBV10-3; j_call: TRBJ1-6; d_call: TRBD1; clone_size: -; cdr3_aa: CATTGQGNSPLHF; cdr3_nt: TGTGCCACCACGGGACAGGGTAATTCACCCCTCCACTTT
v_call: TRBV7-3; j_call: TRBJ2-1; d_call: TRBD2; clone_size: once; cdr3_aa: CASSLSLAGVGEQFF; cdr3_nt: TGTGCCAGCAGCTTATCCCTAGCGGGAGTAGGGGAGCAGTTCTTC
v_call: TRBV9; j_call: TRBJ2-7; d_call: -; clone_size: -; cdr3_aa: CASSGTGSSYEQYF; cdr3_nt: TGTGCCAGCAGCGGAACAGGGAGCTCCTACGAGCAGTACTTC
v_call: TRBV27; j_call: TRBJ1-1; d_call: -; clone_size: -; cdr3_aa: CASSWVGGLNTEAFF; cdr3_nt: TGTGCCAGCAGTTGGGTCGGCGGCCTGAACACTGAAGCTTTCTTT
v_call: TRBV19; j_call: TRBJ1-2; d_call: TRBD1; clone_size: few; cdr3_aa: CASSHPGDRYGYTF; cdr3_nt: TGTGCCAGTAGTCACCCGGGGGACAGATATGGCTACACCTTC
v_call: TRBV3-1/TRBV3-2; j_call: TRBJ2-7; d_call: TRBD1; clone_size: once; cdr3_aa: CASSQTRDRAHHEQYF; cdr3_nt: TGTGCCAGCAGCCAAACTCGGGACAGGGCTCACCACGAGCAGTACTTC
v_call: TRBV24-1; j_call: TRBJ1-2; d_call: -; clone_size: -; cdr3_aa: CATSDRGTEGHGYTF; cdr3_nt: TGTGCCACCAGTGACCGGGGGACCGAGGGGCATGGCTACACCTTC
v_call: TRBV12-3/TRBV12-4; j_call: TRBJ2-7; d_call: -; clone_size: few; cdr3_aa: CASSTTQGYEQYF; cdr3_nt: TGTGCCAGCAGTACAACACAGGGATACGAGCAGTACTTC
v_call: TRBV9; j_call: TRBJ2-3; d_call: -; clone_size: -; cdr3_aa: CASSVRQGTDTQYF; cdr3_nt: TGTGCCAGCAGCGTCAGACAGGGCACAGATACGCAGTATTTT
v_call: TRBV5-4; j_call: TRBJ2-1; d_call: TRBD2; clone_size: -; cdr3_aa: CASSSGLAGGEDEQFF; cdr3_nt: TGTGCCAGCAGCTCGGGACTAGCGGGAGGGGAGGATGAGCAGTTCTTC
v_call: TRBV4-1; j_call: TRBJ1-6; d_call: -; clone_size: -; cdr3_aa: CASSQGGANSPLHF; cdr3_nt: TGCGCCAGCAGCCAAGGCGGGGCCAATTCACCCCTCCACTTT
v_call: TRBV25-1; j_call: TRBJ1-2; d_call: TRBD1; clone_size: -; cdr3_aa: CASSAPGTETYGYTF; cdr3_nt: TGTGCCAGCAGTGCTCCCGGGACAGAGACTTATGGCTACACCTTC
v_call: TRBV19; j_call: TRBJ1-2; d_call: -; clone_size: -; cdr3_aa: CASRAGGNYGYTF; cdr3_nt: TGTGCCAGTAGGGCGGGGGGAAACTATGGCTACACCTTC
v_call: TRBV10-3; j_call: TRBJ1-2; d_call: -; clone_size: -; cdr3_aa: CAISETGNYGYTF; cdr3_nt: TGTGCCATCAGTGAGACAGGGAACTATGGCTACACCTTC
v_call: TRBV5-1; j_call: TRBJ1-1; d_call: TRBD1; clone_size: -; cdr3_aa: CASSLAPEMQGQERAFF; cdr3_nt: TGCGCCAGCAGCTTGGCCCCCGAGATGCAAGGACAGGAACGAGCTTTCTTT
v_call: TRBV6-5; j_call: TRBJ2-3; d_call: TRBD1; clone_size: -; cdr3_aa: CASSYRGPGTDTQYF; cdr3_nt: TGTGCCAGCAGTTACAGGGGGCCCGGCACAGATACGCAGTATTTT
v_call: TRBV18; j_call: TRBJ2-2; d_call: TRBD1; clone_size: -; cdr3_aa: CASSTGTGNTGELFF; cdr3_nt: TGTGCCAGCTCAACGGGGACAGGGAACACCGGGGAGCTGTTTTTT